The clone carrying this T cell receptor beta chain was counted many times. Its antigen is as yet unknown. These data are taken from a study of neurological immune-mediated disorders. Findings and caveats of the study: There were no CDR3 amino acid sequences shared by expanded clones across subjects, a result suggesting private repertoires in all groups.

Libraries used 2 million unsorted PBMCs kept frozen in RNAlater. 5'RACE employing 10-nucleotide random UMIs yielded the cDNA. From the 5' RACE reads, TCRdb called clonotypes with MiXCR, one entry per CDR3 protein. The table lists around 69,000 distinct CDR3 sequences, less than 5.5% of them singletons. The CDR3 extends over 14 amino acids. Germline CDR1 is SGHVS and CDR2 is FNYEAQ. Trimming left V 3 bases short and J 0 bases short, with 5 bases between. The source of this sequence is a man aged 30 to 39 with multiple sclerosis. V is TRBV7-6 and J is TRBJ1-4, with D unclear. The sample taken for sequencing was PBMCs. CDR3 protein: CASSLEATNEKLFF. CDR3 coding DNA: TGTGCCAGCAGCTTGGAAGCAACTAATGAAAAACTGTTTTTT. The full variable domain, rest sourced from reference TRBV7-6 and TRBJ1-4, is GAGVSQSPRYKVTKRGQDVALRCDPISGHVSLYWYRQALGQGPEFLTYFNYEAQQDKSGLPNDRFSAERPEGSISTLTIQRTEQRDSAMYRCASSLEATNEKLFFGSGTQLSVL.